The present TCR beta chain was sequenced within a study of neurological immune-mediated disorders. The making of cDNA relied on 5'RACE with 10-nucleotide random UMIs. In every sequencing run, more than 170 million TCR-beta sequences were generated from 15-18 subjects. One entry per CDR3 protein, called by TCRdb with MiXCR from the 5' RACE reads. Of over 65,000 distinct CDR3 sequences listed, about 9.5% are singletons. CDR3 length: 13 amino acids. Trimming left V 4 bases short and J 6 bases short, with 13 bases between. Germline assignment: CDR1 SGHTA and CDR2 FQGNSA. This clonotype was seen at least ten times.

Sequenced input: PBMCs. V is TRBV7-2 and J is TRBJ2-7; D is possibly TRBD2 (7 bases). The source of this sequence is a man in his fifties in good health. The CDR3 spells CASSYRRGAEQYF. Written as DNA, the CDR3 is TGTGCCAGCAGCTACCGACGGGGGGCCGAGCAGTACTTC.